This T cell receptor beta chain came from a study of shared clonotypes between healthy human individuals. A remark on this clone: Its antigen is undetermined.

Sequencing was performed with immunoSEQ multiplex PCR; in TCRdb, only in-frame clones are kept and a portion is missing. The data show under 2,000,000 clones, roughly 95% seen once. Positively selected for CCR7, the CD45RO-negative cells used as naive CD8 cells excluded terminally differentiated effector memory CD45RA+ cells. Study outcomes and limitations: Clonotypes not shared had lower generation probabilities than those common to all four donors.

The sequence was obtained from a man between 18 and 35 years old in good health. The sample taken for sequencing was naive CD8+ T cells sorted from blood.

DNA for the CDR3: TGCGCCAGCAGCCAAGGTGGTAGCGGGACCAATGAGCAGTTCTTC. Translated, it gives CASSQGGSGTNEQFF. V gene TRBV4-1 combines with J gene TRBJ2-1; 8 nucleotides align to TRBD2. The junction had 5 bases not matched to a gene; V was cut back by 1 base and J by 6 bases. CDR1 and CDR2 from the germline V gene are MGHRA and YSYEKL. This CDR3 region has 15 residues.